The 5 T cell receptor beta chains in this list originate from one sample, sequenced in a study of sequential checkpoint blockade in melanoma. Clones were sequenced by immunoSEQ multiplex PCR, and TCRdb holds only the in-frame ones, with some missing. The profile covers under 15,000 clones, with about four fifths appearing a single time and 6.5% to 9% taken by the ten largest. As for treatment: randomized to nivolumab then ipilimumab (arm A) or the reverse (arm B). The specimen comprised CD8+ T cells sorted from blood (inferred from file names), sampled from a patient given nivolumab and ipilimumab in sequence. The receptors were sampled from a human donor with melanoma.

This clone showed up just a few times. This chain links TRBV4-1 with TRBJ2-3; D possibly corresponds to TRBD1 (5 bases). Trimming took 0 bases from V and 5 from J, leaving 12 bases between them. The CDR3 loop spans 15 amino acids. Germline loops: CDR1 MGHRA, CDR2 YSYEKL. CDR3 DNA: TGCGCCAGCAGCCAAGACCCCAGGGTAATAGATACGCAGTATTTT. This codes for CASSQDPRVIDTQYF.

V gene TRBV4-1 combines with J gene TRBJ1-5; D unresolved. The CDR3 length is 10 residues. Germline V gives CDR1 MGHRA, CDR2 YSYEKL. The germline V and J ends were trimmed by 4 bases and 7 bases, with 2 bases remaining between them. This CDR3 reads CASSPQPQHF. In DNA, the CDR3 is TGCGCCAGCAGCCCGCAGCCCCAGCATTTT.

V gene TRBV29-1 combines with J gene TRBJ2-7; 9 bases are a match to TRBD1. J was trimmed by 7 bases and V by 0 bases; bases with no gene match: 10. From germline, CDR1 is SQVTM and CDR2 ANQGSEA. This CDR3 is 15 amino acids long. The CDR3 DNA reads as TGCAGCGTTGAAGATCGAACAGGGGGCGGAGGTGAGCAGTACTTC. The encoded protein is CSVEDRTGGGGEQYF.

CDR3 protein: CASSLGTGSVEQYF. CDR3 nucleotides: TGCGCCAGCAGCTTAGGGACAGGATCCGTCGAGCAGTACTTC. The V and J genes are TRBV5-1 and TRBJ2-7, with 8 bases lining up with TRBD1. From germline, CDR1 is SGHRS and CDR2 YFSETQ. This CDR3 spans 14 amino acids. The trim removed 2 bases at V and 6 bases at J, leaving 7 bases unmatched.

This clone has a single count. The chain links TRBV6-1 to TRBJ2-2, with 8 bases that match TRBD2. Germline V lookup: CDR1 MNHNS, CDR2 SASEGT. The V and J ends lost 3 bases and 1 base, in that order; junction bases with no gene match: 4. This CDR3 contains 16 residues. In DNA form, the CDR3 reads TGTGCCAGCAGTGACCAACTAGCGGTGAACACCGGGGAGCTGTTTTTT. Translating it yields CASSDQLAVNTGELFF.